This is a list of T cell receptor beta chains from one sample in a study of cytomegalovirus exposure and HLA in healthy donors. Generated by immunoSEQ multiplex PCR, the TCRdb table keeps only in-frame clones and is missing some. Among over 150,000 clones listed, approximately 84% were seen once. The sample taken for sequencing was PBMCs. The receptors shown here come from a man between 18 and 35 years old in good health and CMV-seronegative. The CDR3 runs from the conserved cysteine through the conserved F or W. A D gene is named only where the DNA matches it firmly. Clone size appears in some rows only: once, few, many, or a class for an expanded clone.

d_gene	abundance	v_gene	j_gene	CDR3aa	CDR3nt
.	.	TRBV4-1	TRBJ1-2	CASSQDARGGSGYTF	TGCGCCAGCAGCCAAGATGCTCGGGGAGGGTCAGGCTACACCTTC
.	.	TRBV29-1	TRBJ1-6	CSVEAPGFRSPLHF	TGCAGCGTTGAAGCCCCCGGGTTTCGTTCACCCCTCCACTTT
.	once	TRBV7-2	TRBJ2-1	CASSLYRDSRRPQFF	TGTGCCAGCAGCTTATACAGGGATTCCCGACGGCCGCAGTTCTTC
TRBD1	.	TRBV28	TRBJ1-4	CASSLQGFREKLFF	TGTGCCAGCAGTCTACAGGGGTTCCGGGAAAAACTGTTTTTT
TRBD1	.	TRBV7-2	TRBJ1-1	CASSPGQTTLNTEAFF	TGTGCCAGCAGCCCGGGACAGACCACGTTGAACACTGAAGCTTTCTTT
.	once	TRBV7-2	TRBJ2-5	CASSLARLTTVQETQYF	TGTGCCAGCAGCTTAGCCAGACTGACTACCGTCCAAGAGACCCAGTACTTC
.	.	TRBV6-6	TRBJ2-2	CASSQAGARGFGELFF	TGTGCCAGCAGCCAGGCGGGGGCGCGGGGGTTCGGGGAGCTGTTTTTT
.	few	TRBV4-1	TRBJ1-4	CASSLVDSSNEKLFF	TGCGCCAGCAGCCTCGTTGACAGTTCTAATGAAAAACTGTTTTTT
TRBD2	.	TRBV9	TRBJ2-1	CASSPRLAEYNEQFF	TGTGCCAGCAGCCCTCGACTAGCGGAATACAATGAGCAGTTCTTC
.	few	TRBV27	TRBJ2-7	CASSFTSSYEQYF	TGTGCCAGCAGTTTTACGAGCTCCTACGAGCAGTACTTC
.	.	TRBV5-1	TRBJ2-1	CASSLVGPNEQFF	TGCGCCAGCAGCTTGGTGGGGCCAAATGAGCAGTTCTTC
.	.	TRBV5-1	TRBJ1-2	CASSLNWRGSGYTF	TGCGCCAGCAGCTTAAATTGGAGGGGAAGTGGCTACACCTTC
.	.	TRBV11-2	TRBJ1-1	CASSLDGRRNKAFF	TGTGCCAGCAGCTTAGATGGGAGAAGGAATAAAGCTTTCTTT
TRBD1	.	TRBV5-5	TRBJ1-2	CASSLLLDRVLGYTF	TGTGCCAGCAGCTTACTTTTGGACAGGGTCCTTGGCTACACCTTC
.	.	TRBV5-1	TRBJ1-3	CASSWGLSSGNTIYF	TGCGCCAGCAGCTGGGGGCTTTCGTCTGGAAACACCATATATTTT
TRBD1	.	TRBV5-4	TRBJ2-7	CASSSGTASSYEQYF	TGTGCCAGCAGCTCGGGGACAGCCTCCTCCTACGAGCAGTACTTC
TRBD1	.	TRBV18	TRBJ1-1	CASSPYRGTEAFF	TGTGCCAGCTCACCGTACAGGGGCACTGAAGCTTTCTTT
TRBD1	few	TRBV6-1	TRBJ2-1	CASSDKPGTGYHEQFF	TGTGCCAGCAGTGACAAACCCGGGACAGGGTATCATGAGCAGTTCTTC
TRBD2	once	TRBV6-5	TRBJ2-3	CASSYSTSGATDTQYF	TGTGCCAGCAGTTACTCGACTAGCGGGGCCACAGATACGCAGTATTTT
.	.	TRBV2	TRBJ1-2	CASGAGGRYYGYTF	TGTGCCAGCGGTGCTGGGGGCAGGTACTATGGCTACACCTTC
.	once	TRBV6-1	TRBJ2-7	CASSAFDSPYEQYF	TGTGCCAGCAGTGCCTTTGACAGCCCTTACGAGCAGTACTTC
.	.	TRBV2	TRBJ2-5	CASRIVETQYF	TGTGCCAGCAGAATCGTGGAGACCCAGTACTTC
.	.	TRBV11-1	TRBJ1-2	CASSATVNYGYTF	TGTGCCAGCAGCGCTACAGTAAACTATGGCTACACCTTC